This TCR beta chain was observed in a study of T cells in Graves' hyperthyroidism and ophthalmopathy. Study summary: Peripheral blood was drawn at first diagnosis, prior to all treatment.

TCR beta CDR3 regions were amplified from RNA. The primer set for the first-round RT-PCR of the TCR CDR3 was HTBI. TCRdb processed the multiplex PCR reads anew with MiXCR; each CDR3 protein has one entry. This repertoire shows about 130,000 distinct CDR3 sequences, around 20% found once; its top ten account for 67%. Regarding the study as a whole: Expanded thyroid clonotypes (above 0.001) were mostly also found in blood. Ophthalmopathy and stable hyperthyroidism were separated by a 13 V-J model.

Pregnant or lactating patients were excluded, as were those with uncontrolled infection or other autoimmune disease. A word on this clonotype: Its antigen is undetermined.

The sequenced sample consisted of blood. This sequence was found in a woman aged 45-65 years with Graves' hyperthyroidism that later progressed to Graves' ophthalmopathy.

CDR3 nucleotides: TGTGCCAGCAGCTTTGGATTCTCTAACTATGGCTACACCTTC. Protein sequence: CASSFGFSNYGYTF. V is TRBV5-8 and J is TRBJ1-2; no reliable D call. The germline gives CDR1 SGHTS, CDR2 YDEGEE. The CDR3 spans 14 residues. The V end lost 2 bases, the J end lost 0 bases, and 8 bases lay between the germline ends.